The 10 T cell receptor beta chains below were found in one sample sequenced in a study of CD8+CD57+ T cells in acquired aplastic anemia (dated by TCRdb to 2017 to 2018). Patients chosen for sequencing had shown expansion of CD8+CD57+ cells by flow cytometry. Sequenced on an Illumina HiSeq 2000. TCR beta VDJ combination and CDR3 sequence profiling used genomic DNA as the template. TCRdb applied fastp at Q25 and MiXCR to the public reads, then kept only in-frame beta chains. All rows with the same CDR3 protein become a single entry with the most common DNA and genes. The sample records about 98,000 distinct CDR3 sequences, 55% to 70% of which are singletons. The ten largest account for roughly two thirds of the sample. Sequenced input: sorted CD4+, CD8+, or CD8+CD57+ T cells (not recorded which) from PBMCs. These receptors were collected from a human donor with aplastic anemia.

This CDR3 reads CASSKPTSLQQYF. CDR3 bases: TGTGCCAGTAGTAAGCCTACCTCCCTACAGCAGTACTTC. The genes are TRBV19 and TRBJ2-7; D is unclear. CDR1 LNHDA and CDR2 SQIVND come from the germline V gene (reference sequence). This CDR3 contains 13 residues. Trimming cost V 4 bases and J 8 bases, with 15 bases left between them.

The chain uses TRBV5-4 and TRBJ1-2; 7 positions agree with TRBD1. V was pared by 0 bases and J by 8 bases, with 4 bases of the junction left unmatched. This CDR3 spans 13 amino acids. CDR1 SGHNT and CDR2 YYREEE come from the germline V gene (reference sequence). The chain's CDR3 is CASSLDRDRGYTF. In DNA form, the CDR3 reads TGTGCCAGCAGCTTGGACCGGGACAGAGGCTACACCTTC.

The rearrangement joins TRBV11-1 to TRBJ2-3; a weak D match, TRBD2 (7 bases). From germline, CDR1 is SGHAT and CDR2 FQDESV (reference sequence). The ends were cut back, 8 bases at V and 1 base at J, with 16 bases in the middle. There are 15 residues in the CDR3. The DNA of the CDR3 is TGTGCCAGCGATGGGGGGGGCGTAGGCACAGATACGCAGTATTTT. The encoded protein is CASDGGGVGTDTQYF.

This sequence joins TRBV2 and TRBJ2-7; TRBD1 might be the D (6 bases). Trimming removed 2 bases at V and 6 bases at J, with 14 bases between. This CDR3 comprises 14 residues. Germline assignment: CDR1 SNHLY and CDR2 FYNNEI. The CDR3 region is CASSESRGPSEQYF. The CDR3 DNA follows: TGTGCCAGCAGTGAAAGCAGGGGACCGAGCGAGCAGTACTTC.

This clonotype was seen ten or more times. The V and J genes are TRBV15 and TRBJ1-1; TRBD1 agrees at 9 bases. The CDR3 contains 19 residues. After removal of 5 bases from V and 2 bases from J, the junction contained 18 bases not matched to a gene. The germline gives CDR1 LNHNV, CDR2 YYDKDF (reference sequence). This chain's CDR3 is CATSSTRIWDRDSNTEAFF. The DNA of the CDR3 is TGTGCCACCAGCTCAACTCGTATATGGGACAGGGATTCTAACACTGAAGCTTTCTTT.

The chain combines TRBV20-1 with TRBJ2-1; no clear D. From germline, CDR1 is DFQATT and CDR2 SNEGSKA (reference sequence). Trimming took 0 bases from V and 9 from J, leaving 6 bases between them. CDR3 size: 11 residues. The CDR3 spells CSARDTVEQFF. The CDR3 region has the DNA TGCAGTGCTAGAGATACGGTTGAGCAGTTCTTC.

This clonotype was detected only a few times. The rearrangement joins TRBV29-1 to TRBJ2-2, with D tentatively TRBD2 (5 bases). V lost 5 bases and J lost 1, with 11 bases in between. The CDR3 runs to 14 residues. Germline V CDR1 and CDR2: SQVTM, ANQGSEA. Here the CDR3 DNA reads TGCAGCGTTTATGGAGGCCAGAACACCGGGGAGCTGTTTTTT. Amino acid sequence: CSVYGGQNTGELFF.

The chain has TRBV11-2 and TRBJ1-6; no definite D call. The germline V gene encodes CDR1 SGHAT and CDR2 FQNNGV. The V and J ends lost 2 bases and 7 bases respectively, with 6 bases between them. This CDR3 contains 13 residues. As DNA, the CDR3 is TGTGCCAGCAGCTTAATTCCCAATTCACCCCTCCACTTT. Amino acids: CASSLIPNSPLHF.

The V call is TRBV10-3, the J call TRBJ2-3, with D perhaps matching TRBD1 (5 bases). The CDR3 has 14 residues. V lost 5 bases and J lost 1, with 10 bases in between. Germline values: CDR1 ENHRY, CDR2 SYGVKD. CDR3 in amino acids: CAISPGHGTDTQYF. CDR3 bases: TGTGCCATCAGTCCCGGACACGGCACAGATACGCAGTATTTT.

This clonotype has a handful of counts. The CDR3 sequence is CASSQSRGTEAFF. The CDR3 DNA reads as TGTGCCAGCAGTCAATCACGGGGGACTGAAGCTTTCTTT. The rearrangement links TRBV2 to TRBJ1-1; a possible D gene is TRBD1 (5 bases). Germline CDR1 is SNHLY and CDR2 is FYNNEI. Trimming cost V 5 bases and J 5 bases, with 12 bases left between them. The CDR3 has 13 amino acids.